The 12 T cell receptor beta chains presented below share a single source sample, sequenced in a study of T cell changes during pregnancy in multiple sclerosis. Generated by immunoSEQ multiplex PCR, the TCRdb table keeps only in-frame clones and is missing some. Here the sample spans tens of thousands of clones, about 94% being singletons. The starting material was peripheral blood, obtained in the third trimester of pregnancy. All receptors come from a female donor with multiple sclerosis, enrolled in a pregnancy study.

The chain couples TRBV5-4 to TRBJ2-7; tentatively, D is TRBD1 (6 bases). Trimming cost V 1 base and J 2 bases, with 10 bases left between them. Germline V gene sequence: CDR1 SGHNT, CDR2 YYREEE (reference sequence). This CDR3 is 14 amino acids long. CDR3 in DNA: TGTGCCAGCAGCTTGCTGGGGGACACCTACGAGCAGTACTTC. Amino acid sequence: CASSLLGDTYEQYF.

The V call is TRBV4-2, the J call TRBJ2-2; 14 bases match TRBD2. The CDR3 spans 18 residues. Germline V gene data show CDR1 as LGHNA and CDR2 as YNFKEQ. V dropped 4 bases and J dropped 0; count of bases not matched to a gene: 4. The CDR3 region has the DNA TGTGCCAGCAGCCCCAGGACTAGCGGGAGGTCGAACACCGGGGAGCTGTTTTTT. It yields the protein CASSPRTSGRSNTGELFF.

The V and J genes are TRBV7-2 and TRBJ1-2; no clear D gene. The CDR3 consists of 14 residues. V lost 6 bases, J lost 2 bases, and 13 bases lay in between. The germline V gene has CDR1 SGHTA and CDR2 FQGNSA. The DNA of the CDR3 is TGTGCCAGCAGAATCGTTACTCGGAACTATGGCTACACCTTC. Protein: CASRIVTRNYGYTF.

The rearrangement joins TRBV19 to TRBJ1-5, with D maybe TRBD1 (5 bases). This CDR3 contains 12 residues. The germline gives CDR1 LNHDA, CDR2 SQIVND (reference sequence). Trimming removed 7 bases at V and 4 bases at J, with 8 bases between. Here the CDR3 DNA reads TGTGCCAGTACGGCAGGGAATCAGCCCCAGCATTTT. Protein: CASTAGNQPQHF. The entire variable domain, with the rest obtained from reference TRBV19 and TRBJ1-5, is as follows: DGGITQSPKYLFRKEGQNVTLSCEQNLNHDAMYWYRQDPGQGLRLIYYSQIVNDFQKGDIAEGYSVSREKKESFPLTVTSAQKNPTAFYLCASTAGNQPQHFGDGTRLSIL.

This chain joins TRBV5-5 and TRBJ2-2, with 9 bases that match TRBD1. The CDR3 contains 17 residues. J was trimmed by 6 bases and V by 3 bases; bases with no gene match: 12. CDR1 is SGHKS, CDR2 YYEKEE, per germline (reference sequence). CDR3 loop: CASSSYAGTGPPGELFF. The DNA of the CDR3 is TGTGCCAGCAGCTCCTACGCCGGGACAGGGCCCCCCGGGGAGCTGTTTTTT.

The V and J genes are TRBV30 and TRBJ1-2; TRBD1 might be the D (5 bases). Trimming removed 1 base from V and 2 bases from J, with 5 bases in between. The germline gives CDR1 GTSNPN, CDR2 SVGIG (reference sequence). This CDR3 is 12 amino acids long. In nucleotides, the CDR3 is TGTGCCTGGAGTGGACAGAACTATGGCTACACCTTC. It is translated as CAWSGQNYGYTF.

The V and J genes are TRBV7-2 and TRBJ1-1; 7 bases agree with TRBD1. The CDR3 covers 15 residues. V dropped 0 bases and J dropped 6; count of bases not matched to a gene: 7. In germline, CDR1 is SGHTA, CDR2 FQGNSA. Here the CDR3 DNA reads TGTGCCAGCAGCTTAGCCTTCCCCCAGGGGGCTGAAGCTTTCTTT. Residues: CASSLAFPQGAEAFF.

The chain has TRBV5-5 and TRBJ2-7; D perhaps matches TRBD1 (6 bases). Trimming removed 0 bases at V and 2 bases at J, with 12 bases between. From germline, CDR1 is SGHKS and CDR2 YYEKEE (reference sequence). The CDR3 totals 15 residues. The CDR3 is CASSLVQGITYEQYF. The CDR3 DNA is TGTGCCAGCAGCTTGGTACAGGGCATAACCTACGAGCAGTACTTC. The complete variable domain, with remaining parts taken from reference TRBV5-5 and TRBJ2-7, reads DAGVTQSPTHLIKTRGQQVTLRCSPISGHKSVSWYQQVLGQGPQFIFQYYEKEERGRGNFPDRFSARQFPNYSSELNVNALLLGDSALYLCASSLVQGITYEQYFGPGTRLTVT.

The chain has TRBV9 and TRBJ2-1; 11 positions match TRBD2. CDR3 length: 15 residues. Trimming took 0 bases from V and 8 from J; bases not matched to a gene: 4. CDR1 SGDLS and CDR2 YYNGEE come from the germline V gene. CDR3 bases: TGTGCCAGCAGCGTAGGAACTAGCGGGAGCTATGAGCAGTTCTTC. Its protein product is CASSVGTSGSYEQFF.

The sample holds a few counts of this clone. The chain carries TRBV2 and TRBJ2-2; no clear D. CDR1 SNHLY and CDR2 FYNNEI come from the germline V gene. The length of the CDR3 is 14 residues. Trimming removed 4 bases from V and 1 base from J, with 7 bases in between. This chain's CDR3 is CASSGHRNTGELFF. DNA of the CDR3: TGTGCCAGCAGTGGACACAGGAACACCGGGGAGCTGTTTTTT.

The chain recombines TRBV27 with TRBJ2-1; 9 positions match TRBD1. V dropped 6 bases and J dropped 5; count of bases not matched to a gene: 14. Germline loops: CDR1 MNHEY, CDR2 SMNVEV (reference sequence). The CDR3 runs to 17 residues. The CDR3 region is CASSRRRTGAPNNEQFF. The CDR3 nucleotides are TGTGCCAGCAGCCGAAGGCGGACAGGGGCCCCAAACAATGAGCAGTTCTTC.

CDR3 in amino acids: CASSSGSYNEQFF. In DNA, the CDR3 is TGTGCCAGCAGTTCGGGGTCATACAATGAGCAGTTCTTC. This sequence joins TRBV27 and TRBJ2-1; a weak D match, TRBD2 (5 bases). Trimming cost V 4 bases and J 4 bases, with 8 bases left between them. The CDR3 length is 13 residues. Germline V gives CDR1 MNHEY, CDR2 SMNVEV (reference sequence).